This paragraph covers one TCR beta chain sequence. The antigen is unknown. V was pared by 0 bases and J by 0 bases, with 14 bases between. This CDR3 comprises 17 residues. Germline V gene lookup returns CDR1 MNHEY and CDR2 SMNVEV (reference sequence). The data were obtained in a study of PD-1 blockade in classical Hodgkin lymphoma. Points from the study as a whole: Relapsed/refractory patients reportedly had lower baseline diversity than newly diagnosed patients. Diversity in CD4+ TCRs, unlike that measured in CD8+ TCRs, had risen significantly by C4D1.

The protocol was immunoSEQ multiplex PCR, while the TCRdb copy is restricted to in-frame clones and leaves out a portion. The table includes about 54,000 clones, around 93% detected once. Patients all relapsed after autologous stem cell transplantation, and there was variation in brentuximab vedotin exposure. V is TRBV27 and J is TRBJ1-2, with D possibly TRBD1 on 6 matching bases. This TCR derives from a human donor with classical Hodgkin lymphoma. The input for sequencing was peripheral blood mononuclear cells (PBMCs), taken before the second cycle of nivolumab. This CDR3 is CASSLSSGVGANYGYTF. CDR3 nucleotides: TGTGCCAGCAGTTTATCGTCAGGGGTTGGGGCTAACTATGGCTACACCTTC.